This T cell receptor beta chain derives from a study of technical replicates of blood from a few donors. Sequencing was performed with immunoSEQ multiplex PCR; in TCRdb, only in-frame clones are kept and a portion is missing. This table holds some 94,000 clones, over 85% found once. From germline, CDR1 is SGHNT and CDR2 YYREEE (reference sequence). There are 16 residues in the CDR3. V shed 4 bases and J 5 bases; nucleotides not matched to a gene: 12. Sequenced input: T cells isolated from PBMCs. The chain is built from TRBV5-4 and TRBJ2-5, with 9 bases lining up with TRBD1. The TCR comes from a human donor in good health. The CDR3 reads CASSLLEDRGGETQYF. The CDR3 DNA follows: TGTGCCAGCAGCCTGTTGGAGGACAGGGGAGGCGAGACCCAGTACTTC.